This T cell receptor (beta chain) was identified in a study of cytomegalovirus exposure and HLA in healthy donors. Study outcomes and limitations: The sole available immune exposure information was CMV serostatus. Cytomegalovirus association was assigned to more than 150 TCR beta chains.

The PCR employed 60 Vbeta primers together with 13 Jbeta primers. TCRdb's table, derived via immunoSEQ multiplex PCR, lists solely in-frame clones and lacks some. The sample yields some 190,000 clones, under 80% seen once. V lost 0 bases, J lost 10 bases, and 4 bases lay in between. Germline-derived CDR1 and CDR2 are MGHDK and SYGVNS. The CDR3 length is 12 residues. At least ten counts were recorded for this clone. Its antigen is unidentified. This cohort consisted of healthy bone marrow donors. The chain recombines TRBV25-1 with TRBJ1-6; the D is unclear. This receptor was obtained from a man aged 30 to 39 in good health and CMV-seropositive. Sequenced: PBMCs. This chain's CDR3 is CASSEYMSPLHF. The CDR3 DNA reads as TGTGCCAGCAGTGAATATATGTCACCCCTCCACTTT.